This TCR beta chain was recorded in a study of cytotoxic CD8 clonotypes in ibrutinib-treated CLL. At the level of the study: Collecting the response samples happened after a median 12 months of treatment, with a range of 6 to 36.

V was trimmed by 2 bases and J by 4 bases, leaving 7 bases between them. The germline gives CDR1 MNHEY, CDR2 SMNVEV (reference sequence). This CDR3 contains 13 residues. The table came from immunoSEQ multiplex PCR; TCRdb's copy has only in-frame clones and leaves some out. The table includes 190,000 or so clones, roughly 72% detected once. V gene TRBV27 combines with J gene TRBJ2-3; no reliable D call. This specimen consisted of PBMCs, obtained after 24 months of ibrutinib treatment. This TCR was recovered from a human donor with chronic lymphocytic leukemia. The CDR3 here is CASSLVGSDTQYF. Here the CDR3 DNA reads TGTGCCAGCAGTTTAGTAGGGTCAGATACGCAGTATTTT.